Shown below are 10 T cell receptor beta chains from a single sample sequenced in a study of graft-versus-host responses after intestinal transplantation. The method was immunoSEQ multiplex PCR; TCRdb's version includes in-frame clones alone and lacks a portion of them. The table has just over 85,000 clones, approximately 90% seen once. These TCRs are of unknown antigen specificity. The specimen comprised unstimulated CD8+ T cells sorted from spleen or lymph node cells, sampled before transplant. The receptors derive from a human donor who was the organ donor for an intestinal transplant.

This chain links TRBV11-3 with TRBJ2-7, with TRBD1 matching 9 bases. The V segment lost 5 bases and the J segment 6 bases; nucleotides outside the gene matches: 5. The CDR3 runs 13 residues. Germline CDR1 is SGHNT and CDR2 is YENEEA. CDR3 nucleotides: TGTGCCAGCAGCCCGGAGGACAGGGGCGAGCAGTACTTC. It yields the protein CASSPEDRGEQYF.

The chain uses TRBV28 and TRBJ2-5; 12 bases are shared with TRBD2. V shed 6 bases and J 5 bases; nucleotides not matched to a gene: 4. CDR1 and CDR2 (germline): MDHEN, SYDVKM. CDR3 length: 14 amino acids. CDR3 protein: CASSLLAGGETQYF. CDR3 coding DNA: TGTGCCAGCAGCCTTCTAGCGGGAGGGGAGACCCAGTACTTC.

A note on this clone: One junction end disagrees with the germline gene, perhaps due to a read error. The CDR3 reads CASSWGPGQGYSEQFF. CDR3 DNA: TGTGCCAGCAGTTGGGGTCCAGGACAGGGGTACAGTGAGCAGTTCTTC. The chain combines TRBV27 with TRBJ2-1; 9 bases are shared with TRBD1. The CDR3 extends over 16 amino acids. Germline CDR1 MNHEY, CDR2 SMNVEV (reference sequence).

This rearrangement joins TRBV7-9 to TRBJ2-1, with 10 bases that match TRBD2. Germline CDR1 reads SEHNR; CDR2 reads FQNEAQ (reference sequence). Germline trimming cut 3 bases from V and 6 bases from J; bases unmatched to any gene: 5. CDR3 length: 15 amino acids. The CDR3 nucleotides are TGTGCCAGCAGCTTTGGGACTAGCGCTTTCAATGAGCAGTTCTTC. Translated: CASSFGTSAFNEQFF.

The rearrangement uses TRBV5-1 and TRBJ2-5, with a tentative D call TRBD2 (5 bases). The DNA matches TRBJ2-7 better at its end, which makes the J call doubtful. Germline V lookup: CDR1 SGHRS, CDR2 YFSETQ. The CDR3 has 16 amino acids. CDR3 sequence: CASSPHHRTGSYEQYF. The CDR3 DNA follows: TGCGCCAGCAGCCCACACCATAGGACGGGATCCTACGAGCAGTACTTC.

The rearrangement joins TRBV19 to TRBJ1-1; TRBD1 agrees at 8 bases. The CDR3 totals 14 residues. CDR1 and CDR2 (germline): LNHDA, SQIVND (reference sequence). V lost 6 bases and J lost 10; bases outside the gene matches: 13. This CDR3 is CASSLTGQVSRAFF. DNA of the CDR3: TGTGCCAGTAGCCTCACGGGACAGGTCAGTCGAGCTTTCTTT.

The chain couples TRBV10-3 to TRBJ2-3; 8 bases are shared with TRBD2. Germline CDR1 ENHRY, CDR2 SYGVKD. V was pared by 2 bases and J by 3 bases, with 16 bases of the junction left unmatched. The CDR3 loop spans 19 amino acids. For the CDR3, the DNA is TGTGCCATCAGTGAGCCCTATACCTTGGGGACTAGGGGGACAGATACGCAGTATTTT. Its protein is CAISEPYTLGTRGTDTQYF.

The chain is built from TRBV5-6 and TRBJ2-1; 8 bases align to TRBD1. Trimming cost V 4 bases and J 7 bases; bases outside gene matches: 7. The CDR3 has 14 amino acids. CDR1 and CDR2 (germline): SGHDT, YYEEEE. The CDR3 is CASSRQGFVNEQFF. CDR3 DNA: TGTGCCAGCAGCCGACAGGGGTTTGTGAATGAGCAGTTCTTC.

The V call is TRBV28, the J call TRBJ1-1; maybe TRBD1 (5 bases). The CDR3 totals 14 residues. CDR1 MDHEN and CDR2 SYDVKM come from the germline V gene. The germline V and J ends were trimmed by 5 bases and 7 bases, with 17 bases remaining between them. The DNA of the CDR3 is TGTGCCAGCAGTCCCTGGAGGGGAATGGGTGAAGCTTTCTTT. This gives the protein CASSPWRGMGEAFF.

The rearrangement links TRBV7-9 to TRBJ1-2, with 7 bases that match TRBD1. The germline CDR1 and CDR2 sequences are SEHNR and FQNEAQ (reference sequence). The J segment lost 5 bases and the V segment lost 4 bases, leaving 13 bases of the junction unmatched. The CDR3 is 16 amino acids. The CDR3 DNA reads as TGTGCCAGCAGCTCACGCGAGGGACAGCTGATGTATGGCTACACCTTC. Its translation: CASSSREGQLMYGYTF. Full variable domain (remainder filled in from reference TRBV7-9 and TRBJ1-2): DTGVSQNPRHKITKRGQNVTFRCDPISEHNRLYWYRQTLGQGPEFLTYFQNEAQLEKSRLLSDRFSAERPKGSFSTLEIQRTEQGDSAMYLCASSSREGQLMYGYTFGSGTRLTVV.